These 7 T cell receptor beta chains were sequenced from one sample in a study of cytomegalovirus exposure and HLA in healthy donors (TCRdb year 2017). Libraries came from the immunoSEQ multiplex PCR assay. A mixture of 60 forward primers for TCR Vbeta segments and 13 reverse primers for TCR Jbeta segments was used in the multiplex PCR. The source is immuneACCESS, and TCRdb retained only in-frame sequences with V and J called. Part of the clones is not carried over; for the studies checked, unresolved V genes explain less than half of this, and the remainder is unexplained. Counted in this sample were roughly 110,000 clones; around 73% of them appeared once. In total, the top ten clones hold approximately 5% of the sample. Material: PBMCs. The receptors originated from a woman in her twenties or thirties in good health and CMV-seropositive.

At least ten counts were recorded for this clone. The gene calls are TRBV6-6 and TRBJ1-1; 9 bases are shared with TRBD1. Germline CDR1 reads MNHNY; CDR2 reads SVGAGI (reference sequence). V shed 5 bases, J shed 4 bases, and the junction held 5 bases outside the gene matches. This CDR3 has 14 residues. The CDR3 spells CASSHRQGGTEAFF. The CDR3 DNA is TGTGCCAGCAGTCACCGACAGGGGGGCACTGAAGCTTTCTTT.

The rearrangement uses TRBV25-1 and TRBJ2-5; 10 bases are shared with TRBD2. V lost 7 bases, J lost 4 bases, and 9 bases stayed unmatched. In germline, CDR1 is MGHDK, CDR2 SYGVNS. The CDR3 is 15 amino acids. CDR3 protein: CASTRPAGGPETQYF. The CDR3 DNA reads TGTGCCAGCACCCGGCCAGCGGGAGGGCCAGAGACCCAGTACTTC.

This chain joins TRBV19 and TRBJ2-5; TRBD2 matches 8 bases. Germline values: CDR1 LNHDA, CDR2 SQIVND (reference sequence). The length of the CDR3 is 15 residues. V lost 5 bases to trimming and J lost 2 bases; unmatched junction nucleotides: 7. This CDR3 is CASSPREGLQETQYF. The CDR3 bases are TGTGCCAGTAGTCCCCGGGAGGGCCTACAAGAGACCCAGTACTTC.

The V call is TRBV6-1, the J call TRBJ2-5, with D possibly matching TRBD1 (6 bases). The CDR3 length is 15 residues. Trimming shortened V by 7 bases and J by 5 bases, and 20 bases separated the two germline ends. Germline-derived CDR1 and CDR2 are MNHNS and SASEGT. The CDR3 DNA sequence: TGTGCCAGCAACCCACCAGGGGTAGGGGGTGAGACCCAGTACTTC. This codes for CASNPPGVGGETQYF.

V gene TRBV2 combines with J gene TRBJ2-6; D gene unclear. Germline V lookup: CDR1 SNHLY, CDR2 FYNNEI. The CDR3 sequence is 18 residues long. Trimming removed 6 bases at V and 0 bases at J, with 18 bases between. The CDR3 loop reads CASSPRRLELSGANVLTF. The CDR3 DNA is TGTGCCAGCAGCCCCCGTCGGCTAGAGCTCTCTGGGGCCAACGTCCTGACTTTC.

The V call is TRBV5-1, the J call TRBJ1-1; D remains ambiguous. This CDR3 has 12 residues. Trimming left V 4 bases short and J 6 bases short, with 10 bases between. Germline loops: CDR1 SGHRS, CDR2 YFSETQ. CDR3 sequence: CASSLPESEAFF. In DNA, the CDR3 is TGCGCCAGCAGCCTGCCCGAGTCTGAAGCTTTCTTT. The whole variable domain, filled in from reference TRBV5-1 and TRBJ1-1, reads KAGVTQTPRYLIKTRGQQVTLSCSPISGHRSVSWYQQTPGQGLQFLFEYFSETQRNKGNFPGRFSGRQFSNSRSEMNVSTLELGDSALYLCASSLPESEAFFGQGTRLTVV.

This clone came up a few times. The gene calls are TRBV19 and TRBJ1-5; maybe TRBD1 (5 bases). The CDR3 is 13 residues long. The V gene's germline CDR1 is LNHDA and CDR2 SQIVND (reference sequence). V gave up 4 bases and J gave up 4 bases, with 8 bases separating them. The CDR3 DNA sequence: TGTGCCAGTAGTACCGACAGAAATCAGCCCCAGCATTTT. Its protein product is CASSTDRNQPQHF.